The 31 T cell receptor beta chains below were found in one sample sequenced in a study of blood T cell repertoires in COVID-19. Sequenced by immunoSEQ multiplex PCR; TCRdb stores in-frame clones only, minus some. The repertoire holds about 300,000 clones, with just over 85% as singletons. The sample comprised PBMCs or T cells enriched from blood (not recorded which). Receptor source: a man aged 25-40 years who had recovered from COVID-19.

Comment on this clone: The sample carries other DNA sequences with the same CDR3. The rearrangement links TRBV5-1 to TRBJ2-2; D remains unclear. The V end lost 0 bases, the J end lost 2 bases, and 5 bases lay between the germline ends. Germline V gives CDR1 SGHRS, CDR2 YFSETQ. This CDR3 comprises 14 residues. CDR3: CASSLDRNTGELFF. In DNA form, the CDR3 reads TGCGCCAGCAGCTTGGACAGAAACACCGGGGAGCTGTTTTTT.

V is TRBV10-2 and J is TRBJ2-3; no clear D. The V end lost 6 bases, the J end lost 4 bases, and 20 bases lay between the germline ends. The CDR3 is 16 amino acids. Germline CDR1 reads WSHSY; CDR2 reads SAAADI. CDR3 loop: CASSLPPASGADTQYF. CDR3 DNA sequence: TGCGCCAGCAGCCTCCCTCCGGCTAGTGGCGCAGATACGCAGTATTTT.

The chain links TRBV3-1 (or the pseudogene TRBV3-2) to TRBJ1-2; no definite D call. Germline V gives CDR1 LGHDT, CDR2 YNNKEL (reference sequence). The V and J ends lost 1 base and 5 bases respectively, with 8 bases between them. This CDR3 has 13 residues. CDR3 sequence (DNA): TGTGCCAGCAGCCAAGGGCCTCCGTATGGCTACACCTTC. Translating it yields CASSQGPPYGYTF.

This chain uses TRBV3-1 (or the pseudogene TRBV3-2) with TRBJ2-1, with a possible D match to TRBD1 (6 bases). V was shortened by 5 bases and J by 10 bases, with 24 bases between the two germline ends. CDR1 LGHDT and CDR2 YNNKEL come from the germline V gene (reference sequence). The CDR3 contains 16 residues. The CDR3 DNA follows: TGTGCCAGCAGCTTCGAAGCGGCAGGGGCCCTTCTGGAGCAGTTCTTC. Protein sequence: CASSFEAAGALLEQFF.

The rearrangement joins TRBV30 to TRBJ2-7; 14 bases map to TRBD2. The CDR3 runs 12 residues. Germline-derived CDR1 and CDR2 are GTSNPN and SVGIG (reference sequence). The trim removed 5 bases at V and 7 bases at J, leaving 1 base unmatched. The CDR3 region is CAWGLAGGEQYF. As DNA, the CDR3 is TGTGCCTGGGGACTAGCGGGAGGTGAGCAGTACTTC.

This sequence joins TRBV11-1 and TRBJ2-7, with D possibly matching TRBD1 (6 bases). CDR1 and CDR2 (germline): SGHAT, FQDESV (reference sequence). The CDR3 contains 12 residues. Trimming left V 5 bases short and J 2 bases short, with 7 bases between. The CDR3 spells CASSRDTYEQYF. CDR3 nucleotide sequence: TGTGCCAGCAGCCGGGACACCTACGAGCAGTACTTC.

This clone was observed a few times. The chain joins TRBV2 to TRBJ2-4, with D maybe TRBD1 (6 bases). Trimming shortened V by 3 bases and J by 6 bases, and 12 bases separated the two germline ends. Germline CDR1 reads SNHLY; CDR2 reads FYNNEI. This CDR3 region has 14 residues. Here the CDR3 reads CASSEDRNINIQYF. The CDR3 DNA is TGTGCCAGCAGTGAGGACAGAAACATAAACATTCAGTACTTC.

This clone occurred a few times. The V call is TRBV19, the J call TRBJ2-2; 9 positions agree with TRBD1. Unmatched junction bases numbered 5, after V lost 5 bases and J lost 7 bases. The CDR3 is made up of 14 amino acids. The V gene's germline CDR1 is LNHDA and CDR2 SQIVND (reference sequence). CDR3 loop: CASSLDRGYGELFF. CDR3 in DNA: TGTGCCAGTAGTTTGGACAGGGGATACGGGGAGCTGTTTTTT.

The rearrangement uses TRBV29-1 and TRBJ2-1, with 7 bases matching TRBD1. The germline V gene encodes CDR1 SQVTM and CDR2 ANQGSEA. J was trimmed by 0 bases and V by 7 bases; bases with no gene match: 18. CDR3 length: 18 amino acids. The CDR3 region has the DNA TGCAGCGGGTCCTCGGGGTTCGCGACAGGGAGCTCCTACAATGAGCAGTTCTTC. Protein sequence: CSGSSGFATGSSYNEQFF.

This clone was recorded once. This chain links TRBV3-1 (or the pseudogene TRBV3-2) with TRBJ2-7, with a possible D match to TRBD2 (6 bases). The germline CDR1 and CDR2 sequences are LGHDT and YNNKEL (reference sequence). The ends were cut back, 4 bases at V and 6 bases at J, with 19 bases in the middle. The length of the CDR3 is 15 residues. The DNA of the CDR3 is TGTGCCAGCAGCCCTACCGGGGGTGGGGGTAGCGAGCAGTACTTC. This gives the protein CASSPTGGGGSEQYF.

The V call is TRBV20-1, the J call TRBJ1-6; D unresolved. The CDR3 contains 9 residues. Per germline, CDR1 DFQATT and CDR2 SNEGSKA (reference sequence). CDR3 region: CIVHSPLHF. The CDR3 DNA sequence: TGCATAGTACATTCACCCCTCCACTTT.

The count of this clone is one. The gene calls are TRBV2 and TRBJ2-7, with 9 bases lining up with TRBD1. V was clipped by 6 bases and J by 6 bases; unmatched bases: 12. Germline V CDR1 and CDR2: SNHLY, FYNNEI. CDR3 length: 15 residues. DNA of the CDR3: TGTGCCAGCAGCGCCTCCGGGACAGGGTGGGGCGAGCAGTACTTC. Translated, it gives CASSASGTGWGEQYF.

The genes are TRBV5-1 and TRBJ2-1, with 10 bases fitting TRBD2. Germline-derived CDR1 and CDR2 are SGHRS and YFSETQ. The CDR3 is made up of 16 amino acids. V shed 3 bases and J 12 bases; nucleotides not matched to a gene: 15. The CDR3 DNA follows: TGCGCCAGCAGCTCCCCCGTTGGGGTAGCGGGGGGAGGGCAGTTCTTC. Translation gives CASSSPVGVAGGGQFF.

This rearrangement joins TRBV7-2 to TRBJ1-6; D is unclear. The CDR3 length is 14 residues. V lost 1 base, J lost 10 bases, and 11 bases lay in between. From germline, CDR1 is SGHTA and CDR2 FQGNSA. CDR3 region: CASSLEEGWSPLHF. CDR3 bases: TGTGCCAGCAGCTTAGAAGAGGGTTGGTCACCCCTCCACTTT.

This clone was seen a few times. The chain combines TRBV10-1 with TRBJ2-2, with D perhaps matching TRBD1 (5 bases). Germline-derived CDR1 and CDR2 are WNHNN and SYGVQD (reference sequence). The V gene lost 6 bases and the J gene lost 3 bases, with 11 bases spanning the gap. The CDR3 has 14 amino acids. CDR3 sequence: CASRVDTYTGELFF. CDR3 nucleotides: TGCGCCAGCAGAGTGGACACCTACACCGGGGAGCTGTTTTTT.

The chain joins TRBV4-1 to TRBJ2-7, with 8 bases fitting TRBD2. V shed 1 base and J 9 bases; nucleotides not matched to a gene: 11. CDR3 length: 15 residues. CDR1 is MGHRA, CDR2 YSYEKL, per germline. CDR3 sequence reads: CASSQAGGRYVGQYF. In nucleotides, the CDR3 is TGCGCCAGCAGCCAAGCCGGCGGGAGGTACGTAGGGCAGTACTTC.

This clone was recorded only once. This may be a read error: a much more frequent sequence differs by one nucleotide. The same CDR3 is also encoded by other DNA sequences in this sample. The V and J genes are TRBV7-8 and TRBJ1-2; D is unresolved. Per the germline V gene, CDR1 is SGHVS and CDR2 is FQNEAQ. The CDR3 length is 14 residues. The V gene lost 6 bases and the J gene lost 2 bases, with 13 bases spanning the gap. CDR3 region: CASSPGGQNYGYTF. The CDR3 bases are TGTGCCAGCAGTCCGGGTGGTCAGAACTATGGCTACACCTTC.

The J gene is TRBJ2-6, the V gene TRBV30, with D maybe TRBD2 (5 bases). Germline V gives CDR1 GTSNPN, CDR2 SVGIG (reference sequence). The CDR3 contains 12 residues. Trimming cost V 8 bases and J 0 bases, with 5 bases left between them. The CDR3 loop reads CARDSGANVLTF. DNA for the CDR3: TGTGCCCGGGACTCTGGGGCCAACGTCCTGACTTTC.

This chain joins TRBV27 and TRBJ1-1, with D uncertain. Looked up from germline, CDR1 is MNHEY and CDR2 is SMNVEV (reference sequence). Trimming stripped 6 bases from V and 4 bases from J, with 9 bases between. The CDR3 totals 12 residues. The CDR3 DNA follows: TGTGCCAGCAGACAAGTTGGCACTGAAGCTTTCTTT. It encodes CASRQVGTEAFF.

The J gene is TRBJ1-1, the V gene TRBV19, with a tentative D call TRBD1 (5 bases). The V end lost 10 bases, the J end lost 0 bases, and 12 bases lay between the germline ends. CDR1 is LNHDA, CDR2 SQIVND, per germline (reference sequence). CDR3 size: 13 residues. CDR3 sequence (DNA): TGTGCCACCTGGGACTTGATGAACACTGAAGCTTTCTTT. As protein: CATWDLMNTEAFF.

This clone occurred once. This CDR3 is CASSRGQGKQPQHF. In DNA, the CDR3 is TGTGCCAGCAGTCGGGGACAGGGGAAACAGCCCCAGCATTTT. V usage is TRBV27 and J usage is TRBJ1-5; 10 bases line up with TRBD1. The CDR3 spans 14 residues. Germline V gives CDR1 MNHEY, CDR2 SMNVEV (reference sequence). V lost 5 bases to trimming and J lost 7 bases; unmatched junction nucleotides: 5.

The CDR3 DNA reads as TGTGCCAGCAGCAAAGTGCCGGGACAGAGCTACGAGCAGTACTTC. This sequence encodes CASSKVPGQSYEQYF. The chain recombines TRBV21-1 with TRBJ2-7; the table's TRBD1 call for D was not verified on the DNA. TRBV21-1 is a listed pseudogene. There are 15 residues in the CDR3.

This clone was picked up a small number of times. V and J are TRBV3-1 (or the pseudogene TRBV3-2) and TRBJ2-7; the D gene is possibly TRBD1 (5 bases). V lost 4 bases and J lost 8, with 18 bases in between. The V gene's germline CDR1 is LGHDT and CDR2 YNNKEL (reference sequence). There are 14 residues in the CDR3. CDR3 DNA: TGTGCCAGCAGCCGTAAGGGGCTTCCCGATAAGCAGTACTTC. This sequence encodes CASSRKGLPDKQYF.

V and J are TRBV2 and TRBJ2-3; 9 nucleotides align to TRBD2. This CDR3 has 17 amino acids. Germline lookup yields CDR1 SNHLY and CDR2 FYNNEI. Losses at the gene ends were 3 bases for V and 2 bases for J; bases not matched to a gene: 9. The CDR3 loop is CASSEEGLAFVTDTQYF. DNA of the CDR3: TGTGCCAGCAGTGAGGAGGGACTAGCTTTTGTCACAGATACGCAGTATTTT.

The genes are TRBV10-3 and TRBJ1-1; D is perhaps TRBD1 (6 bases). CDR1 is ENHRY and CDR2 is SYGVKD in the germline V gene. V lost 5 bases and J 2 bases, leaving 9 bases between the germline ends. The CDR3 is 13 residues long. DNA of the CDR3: TGTGCCATCAGTCAGGGGTCAAACACTGAAGCTTTCTTT. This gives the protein CAISQGSNTEAFF.

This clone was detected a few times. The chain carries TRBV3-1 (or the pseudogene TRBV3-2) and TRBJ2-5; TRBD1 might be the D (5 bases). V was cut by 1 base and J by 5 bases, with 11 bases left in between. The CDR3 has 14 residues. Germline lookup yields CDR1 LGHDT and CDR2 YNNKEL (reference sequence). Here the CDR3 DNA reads TGTGCCAGCAGCCAAGCAGGGTCTGTCGAGACCCAGTACTTC. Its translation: CASSQAGSVETQYF.

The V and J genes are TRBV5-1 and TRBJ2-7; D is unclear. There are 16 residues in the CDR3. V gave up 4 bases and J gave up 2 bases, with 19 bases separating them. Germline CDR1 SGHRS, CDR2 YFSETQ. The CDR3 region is CASSIQKAGFTYEQYF. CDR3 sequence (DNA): TGCGCCAGCAGCATACAAAAGGCAGGCTTTACCTACGAGCAGTACTTC.

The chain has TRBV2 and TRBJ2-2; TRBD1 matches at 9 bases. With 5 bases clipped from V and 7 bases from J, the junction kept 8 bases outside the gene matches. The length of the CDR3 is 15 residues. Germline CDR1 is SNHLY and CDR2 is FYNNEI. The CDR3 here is CASSPGTGRNGELFF. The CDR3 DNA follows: TGTGCCAGCAGTCCCGGGACAGGGAGGAACGGGGAGCTGTTTTTT.

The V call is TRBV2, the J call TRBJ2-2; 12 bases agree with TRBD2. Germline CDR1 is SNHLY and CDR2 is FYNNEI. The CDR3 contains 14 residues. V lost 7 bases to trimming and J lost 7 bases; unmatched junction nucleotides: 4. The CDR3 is CASMTSGSVGELFF. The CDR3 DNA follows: TGTGCCAGCATGACTAGCGGGAGTGTCGGGGAGCTGTTTTTT.

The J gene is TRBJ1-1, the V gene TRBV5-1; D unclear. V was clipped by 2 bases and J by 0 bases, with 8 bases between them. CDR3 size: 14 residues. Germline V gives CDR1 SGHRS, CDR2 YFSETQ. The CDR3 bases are TGCGCCAGCAGCTTCGGTCCCATGAACACTGAAGCTTTCTTT. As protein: CASSFGPMNTEAFF.

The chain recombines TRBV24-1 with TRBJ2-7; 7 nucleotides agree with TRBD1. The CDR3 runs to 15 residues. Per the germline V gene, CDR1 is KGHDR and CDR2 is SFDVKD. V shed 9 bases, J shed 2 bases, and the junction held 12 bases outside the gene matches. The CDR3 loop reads CATAGPRDRTYEQYF. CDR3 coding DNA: TGTGCCACCGCAGGCCCGAGGGACAGAACCTACGAGCAGTACTTC.